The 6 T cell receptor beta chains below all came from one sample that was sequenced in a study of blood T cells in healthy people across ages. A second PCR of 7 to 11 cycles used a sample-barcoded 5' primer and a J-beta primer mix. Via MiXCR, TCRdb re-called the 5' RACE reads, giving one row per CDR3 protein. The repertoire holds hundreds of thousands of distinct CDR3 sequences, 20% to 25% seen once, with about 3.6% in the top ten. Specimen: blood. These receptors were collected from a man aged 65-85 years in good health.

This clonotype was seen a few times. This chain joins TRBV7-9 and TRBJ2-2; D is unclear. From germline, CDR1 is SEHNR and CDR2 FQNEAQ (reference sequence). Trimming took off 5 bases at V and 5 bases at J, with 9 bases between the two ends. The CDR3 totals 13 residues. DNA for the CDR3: TGTGCCAGCAGCCCCAGACGAACCGGGGAGCTGTTTTTT. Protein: CASSPRRTGELFF.

The CDR3 loop reads CSARRTGARVTEAFF. The DNA of the CDR3 is TGCAGTGCTAGAAGAACCGGGGCGAGGGTCACTGAAGCTTTCTTT. V gene TRBV20-1 combines with J gene TRBJ1-1, with a weak D call TRBD1 (5 bases). The germline CDR1 and CDR2 sequences are DFQATT and SNEGSKA (reference sequence). This CDR3 is 15 amino acids long. Trimming removed 2 bases from V and 4 bases from J, with 17 bases in between.

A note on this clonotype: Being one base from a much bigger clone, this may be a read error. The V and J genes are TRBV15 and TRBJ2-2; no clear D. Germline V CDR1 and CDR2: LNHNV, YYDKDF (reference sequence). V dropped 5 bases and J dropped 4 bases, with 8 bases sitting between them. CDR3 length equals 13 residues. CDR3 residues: CATSADGTGELFF. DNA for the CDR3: TGTGCCACCAGCGCGGACGGCACCGGGGAGCTGTTTTTT.

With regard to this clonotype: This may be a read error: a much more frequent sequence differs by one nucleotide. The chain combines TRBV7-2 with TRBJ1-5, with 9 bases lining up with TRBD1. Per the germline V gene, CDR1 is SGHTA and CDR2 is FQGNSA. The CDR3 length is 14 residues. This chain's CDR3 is CASSPGQGNRPQHF. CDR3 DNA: TGTGCCAGCAGCCCCGGACAGGGGAATCGGCCCCAGCATTTT.

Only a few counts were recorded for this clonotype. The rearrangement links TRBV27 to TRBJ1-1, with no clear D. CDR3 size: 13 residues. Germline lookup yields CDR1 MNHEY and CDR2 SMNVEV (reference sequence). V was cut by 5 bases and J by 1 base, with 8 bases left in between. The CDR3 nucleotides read TGTGCCAGCAGTCAGGTGGCGAACACTGAAGCTTTCTTT. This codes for CASSQVANTEAFF.

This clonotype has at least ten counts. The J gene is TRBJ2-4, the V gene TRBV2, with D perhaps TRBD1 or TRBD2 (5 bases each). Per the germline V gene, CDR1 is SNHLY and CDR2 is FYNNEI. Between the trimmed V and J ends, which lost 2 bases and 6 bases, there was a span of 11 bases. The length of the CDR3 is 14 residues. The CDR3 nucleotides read TGTGCCAGCAGTGAACAGGGAGCCCGAAACATTCAGTACTTC. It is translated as CASSEQGARNIQYF.